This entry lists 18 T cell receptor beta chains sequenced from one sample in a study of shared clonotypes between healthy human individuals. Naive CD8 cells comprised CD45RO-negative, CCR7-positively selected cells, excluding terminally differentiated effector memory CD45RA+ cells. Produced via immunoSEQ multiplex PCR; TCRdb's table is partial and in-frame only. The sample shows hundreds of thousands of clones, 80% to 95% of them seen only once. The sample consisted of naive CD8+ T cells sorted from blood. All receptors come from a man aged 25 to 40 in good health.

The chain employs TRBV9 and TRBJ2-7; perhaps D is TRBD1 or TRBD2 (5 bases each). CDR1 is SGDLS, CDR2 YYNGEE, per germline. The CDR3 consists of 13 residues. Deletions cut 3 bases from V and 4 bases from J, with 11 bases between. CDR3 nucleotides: TGTGCCAGCAGCGAAGGGGACGGGTACGAGCAGTACTTC. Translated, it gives CASSEGDGYEQYF.

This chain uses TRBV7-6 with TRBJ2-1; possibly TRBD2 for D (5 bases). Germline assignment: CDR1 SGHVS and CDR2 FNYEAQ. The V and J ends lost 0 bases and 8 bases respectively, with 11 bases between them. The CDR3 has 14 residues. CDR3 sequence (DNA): TGTGCCAGCAGCTTAGCGGCTGGAGGTGATGAGCAGTTCTTC. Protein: CASSLAAGGDEQFF.

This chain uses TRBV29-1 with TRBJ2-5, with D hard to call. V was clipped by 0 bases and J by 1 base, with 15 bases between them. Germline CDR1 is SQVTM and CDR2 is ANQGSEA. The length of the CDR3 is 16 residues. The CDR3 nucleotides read TGCAGCGTTGAAGATCAACCGGGCCCCCTCCAAGAGACCCAGTACTTC. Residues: CSVEDQPGPLQETQYF.

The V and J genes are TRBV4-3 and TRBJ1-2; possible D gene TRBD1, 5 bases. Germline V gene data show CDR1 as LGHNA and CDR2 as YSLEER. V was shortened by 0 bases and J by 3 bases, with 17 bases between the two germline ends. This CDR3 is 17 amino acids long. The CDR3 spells CASSQDLGTVGDYGYTF. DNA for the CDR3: TGCGCCAGCAGCCAAGATTTGGGGACGGTGGGAGACTATGGCTACACCTTC.

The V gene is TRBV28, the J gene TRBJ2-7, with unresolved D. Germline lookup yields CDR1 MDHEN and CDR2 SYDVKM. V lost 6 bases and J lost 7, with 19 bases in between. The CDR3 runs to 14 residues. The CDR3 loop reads CASSTSDLHGEQYF. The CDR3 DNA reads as TGTGCCAGCAGCACCTCCGACCTCCACGGGGAGCAGTACTTC.

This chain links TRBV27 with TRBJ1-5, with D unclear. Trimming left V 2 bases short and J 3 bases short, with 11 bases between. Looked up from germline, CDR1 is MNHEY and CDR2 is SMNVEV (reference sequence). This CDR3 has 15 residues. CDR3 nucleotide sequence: TGTGCCAGCAGTTTACTCGGCAGATCCAATCAGCCCCAGCATTTT. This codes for CASSLLGRSNQPQHF.

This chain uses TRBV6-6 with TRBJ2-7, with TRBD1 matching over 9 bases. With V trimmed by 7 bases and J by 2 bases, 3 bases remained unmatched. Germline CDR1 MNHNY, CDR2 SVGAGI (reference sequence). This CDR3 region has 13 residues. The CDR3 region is CASKRQGAYEQYF. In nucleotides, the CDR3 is TGTGCCAGCAAGAGACAGGGGGCCTACGAGCAGTACTTC.

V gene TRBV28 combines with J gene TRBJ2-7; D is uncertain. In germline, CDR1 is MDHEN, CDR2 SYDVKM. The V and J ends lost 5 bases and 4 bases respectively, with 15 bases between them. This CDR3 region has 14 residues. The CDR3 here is CASSQPNALYEQYF. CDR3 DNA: TGTGCCAGCAGTCAACCGAATGCCCTATACGAGCAGTACTTC.

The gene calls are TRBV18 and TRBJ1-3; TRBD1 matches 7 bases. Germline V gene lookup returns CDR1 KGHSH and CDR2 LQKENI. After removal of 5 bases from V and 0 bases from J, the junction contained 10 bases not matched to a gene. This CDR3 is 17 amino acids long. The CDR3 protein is CASSSSGTASSGNTIYF. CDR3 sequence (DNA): TGTGCCAGCTCAAGCTCCGGGACAGCCAGCTCTGGAAACACCATATATTTT. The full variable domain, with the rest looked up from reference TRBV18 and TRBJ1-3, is NAGVMQNPRHLVRRRGQEARLRCSPMKGHSHVYWYRQLPEEGLKFMVYLQKENIIDESGMPKERFSAEFPKEGPSILRIQQVVRGDSAAYFCASSSSGTASSGNTIYFGEGSWLTVV.

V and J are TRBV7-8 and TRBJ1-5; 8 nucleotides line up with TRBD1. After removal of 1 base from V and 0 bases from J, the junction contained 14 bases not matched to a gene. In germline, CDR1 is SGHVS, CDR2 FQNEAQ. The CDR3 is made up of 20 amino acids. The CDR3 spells CASSLVRQGRKLYSNQPQHF. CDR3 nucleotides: TGTGCCAGCAGCTTAGTCAGACAGGGGAGAAAACTCTATAGCAATCAGCCCCAGCATTTT.

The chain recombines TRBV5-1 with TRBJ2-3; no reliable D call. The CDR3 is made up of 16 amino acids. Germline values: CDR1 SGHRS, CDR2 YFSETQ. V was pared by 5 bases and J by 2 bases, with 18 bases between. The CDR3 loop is CASRSFSVRNTDTQYF. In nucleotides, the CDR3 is TGCGCCAGCAGATCTTTCTCGGTGCGCAACACAGATACGCAGTATTTT.

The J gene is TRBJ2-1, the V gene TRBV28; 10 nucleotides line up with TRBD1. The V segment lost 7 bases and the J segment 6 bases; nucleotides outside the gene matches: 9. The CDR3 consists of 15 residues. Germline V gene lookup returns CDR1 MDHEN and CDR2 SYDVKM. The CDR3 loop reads CASIHRDRGGNEQFF. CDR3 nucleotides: TGTGCCAGCATCCACCGGGACAGGGGAGGCAATGAGCAGTTCTTC.

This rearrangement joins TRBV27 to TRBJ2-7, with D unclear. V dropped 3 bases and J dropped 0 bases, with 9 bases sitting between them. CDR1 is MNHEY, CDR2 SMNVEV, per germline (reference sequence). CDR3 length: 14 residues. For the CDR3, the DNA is TGTGCCAGCAGTTTTGACTGGACCTCCTACGAGCAGTACTTC. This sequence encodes CASSFDWTSYEQYF.

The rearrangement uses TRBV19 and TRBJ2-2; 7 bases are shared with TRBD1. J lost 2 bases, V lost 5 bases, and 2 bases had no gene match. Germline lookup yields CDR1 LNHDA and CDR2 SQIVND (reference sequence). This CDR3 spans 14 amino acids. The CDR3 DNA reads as TGTGCCAGTAGTTGGACAGGTAACACCGGGGAGCTGTTTTTT. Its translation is CASSWTGNTGELFF.

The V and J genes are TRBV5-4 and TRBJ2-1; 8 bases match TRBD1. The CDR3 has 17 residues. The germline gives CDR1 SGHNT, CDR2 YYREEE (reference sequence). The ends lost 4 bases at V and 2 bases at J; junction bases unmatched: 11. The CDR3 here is CASSIVPKQGAYNEQFF. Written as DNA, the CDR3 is TGTGCCAGCAGCATCGTCCCCAAACAGGGGGCCTACAATGAGCAGTTCTTC.

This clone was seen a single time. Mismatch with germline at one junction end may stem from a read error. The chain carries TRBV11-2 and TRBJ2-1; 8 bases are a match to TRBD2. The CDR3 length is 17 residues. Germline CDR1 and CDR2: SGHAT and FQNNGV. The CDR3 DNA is TGTGCCAGCAGCTTAGTATTCGGACTAGCCTCCCACAATGAGCAGTTCTTC. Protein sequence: CASSLVFGLASHNEQFF.

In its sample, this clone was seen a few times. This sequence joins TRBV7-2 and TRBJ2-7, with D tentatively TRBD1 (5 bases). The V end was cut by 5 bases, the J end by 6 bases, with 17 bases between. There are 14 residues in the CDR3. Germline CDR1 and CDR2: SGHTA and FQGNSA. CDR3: CASSPMWGGREQYF. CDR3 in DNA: TGTGCCAGCAGCCCGATGTGGGGCGGTCGCGAGCAGTACTTC.

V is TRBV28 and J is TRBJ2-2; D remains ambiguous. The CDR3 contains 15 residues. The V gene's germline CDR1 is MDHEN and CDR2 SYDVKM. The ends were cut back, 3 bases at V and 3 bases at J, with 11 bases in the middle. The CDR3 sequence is CASSFISMYTGELFF. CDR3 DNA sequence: TGTGCCAGCAGTTTCATTTCCATGTACACCGGGGAGCTGTTTTTT.